A single sample gave rise to the 30 T cell receptor beta chains below, sequenced in a study of blood T cell repertoires in COVID-19. The table came from immunoSEQ multiplex PCR; TCRdb's copy has only in-frame clones and leaves some out. The table includes about 190,000 clones, roughly 91% detected once. The sequenced sample was peripheral blood. These receptors all stem from a man in his forties with active or convalescent COVID-19.

The chain is built from TRBV30 and TRBJ2-3, with D possibly TRBD2 on 6 matching bases. Trimming took 2 bases from V and 0 from J, leaving 12 bases between them. The CDR3 totals 15 residues. The germline gives CDR1 GTSNPN, CDR2 SVGIG (reference sequence). The CDR3 DNA follows: TGTGCCTGGAGTTCTCGCGGGGCTAGCACAGATACGCAGTATTTT. Translated: CAWSSRGASTDTQYF.

The sample holds a few counts of this clone. The chain links TRBV5-6 to TRBJ1-6, with D possibly being TRBD1 (5 bases). V shed 2 bases and J shed 9 bases, with 12 bases lying between them. The germline gives CDR1 SGHDT, CDR2 YYEEEE. This CDR3 comprises 14 residues. The CDR3 spells CASSLPGLLSPLHF. CDR3 nucleotide sequence: TGTGCCAGCAGCTTACCGGGACTGCTTTCACCCCTCCACTTT.

This sequence joins TRBV6-6 and TRBJ2-7; 9 positions match TRBD1. Germline trimming cut 2 bases from V and 5 bases from J; bases unmatched to any gene: 4. This CDR3 comprises 14 residues. Germline V gene lookup returns CDR1 MNHNY and CDR2 SVGAGI (reference sequence). CDR3 in amino acids: CASSYGGQGNEQYF. The CDR3 DNA follows: TGTGCCAGCAGTTACGGGGGACAGGGTAACGAGCAGTACTTC.

The rearrangement joins TRBV7-9 to TRBJ2-6, with TRBD2 as a possible D gene (6 bases). Trimming took 11 bases from V and 0 from J, leaving 14 bases between them. The germline V gene has CDR1 SEHNR and CDR2 FQNEAQ (reference sequence). CDR3 length: 15 amino acids. The CDR3 protein is CAGRDSSSGANVLTF. The CDR3 nucleotides read TGTGCCGGGCGGGACTCAAGCTCTGGGGCCAACGTCCTGACTTTC.

The chain combines TRBV2 with TRBJ2-3; D not resolved. Germline loops: CDR1 SNHLY, CDR2 FYNNEI. The CDR3 covers 12 residues. V lost 5 bases to trimming and J lost 4 bases, with 7 bases between them. Here the CDR3 reads CASSPGADTQYF. CDR3 nucleotides: TGTGCCAGCAGTCCAGGTGCAGATACGCAGTATTTT.

V is TRBV19 and J is TRBJ1-5, with D maybe TRBD1 (5 bases). The V and J ends lost 10 bases and 5 bases respectively, with 21 bases between them. Germline CDR1 reads LNHDA; CDR2 reads SQIVND (reference sequence). This CDR3 has 15 residues. CDR3 nucleotide sequence: TGTGCCACTAAGTATGGTCCTAAAGGGGATCAGCCCCAGCATTTT. This gives the protein CATKYGPKGDQPQHF.

This clone came up once. Here the CDR3 reads CASSESGFQTYEQYF. Written as DNA, the CDR3 is TGTGCCAGCAGTGAGAGCGGGTTTCAGACCTACGAGCAGTACTTC. V and J are TRBV6-1 and TRBJ2-7; tentative D call: TRBD2 (6 bases). Germline V gives CDR1 MNHNS, CDR2 SASEGT. This CDR3 is built from 15 residues. V dropped 3 bases and J dropped 2 bases, with 14 bases sitting between them.

The gene calls are TRBV3-1 (or the pseudogene TRBV3-2) and TRBJ1-1; possible D gene TRBD1, 5 bases. The CDR3 has 14 amino acids. V was trimmed by 0 bases and J by 6 bases, leaving 11 bases between them. CDR1 and CDR2 (germline): LGHDT, YNNKEL (reference sequence). In nucleotides, the CDR3 is TGTGCCAGCAGCCAAGACGGGGGGTGGGCTGAAGCTTTCTTT. This codes for CASSQDGGWAEAFF.

The chain is built from TRBV2 and TRBJ1-1; D is unresolved. Trimming removed 10 bases at V and 2 bases at J, with 17 bases between. The CDR3 is made up of 14 amino acids. Germline CDR1 and CDR2: SNHLY and FYNNEI. This CDR3 is CATGPPPTNTEAFF. CDR3 DNA: TGTGCCACCGGCCCCCCTCCGACAAACACTGAAGCTTTCTTT.

The chain joins TRBV7-9 to TRBJ2-1, with 12 bases that match TRBD2. J was trimmed by 0 bases and V by 5 bases; bases with no gene match: 8. This CDR3 has 18 amino acids. Germline values: CDR1 SEHNR, CDR2 FQNEAQ (reference sequence). The CDR3 sequence: CASSRLAGVTSSYNEQFF. CDR3 sequence (DNA): TGTGCCAGCAGCCGACTAGCGGGGGTGACAAGCTCCTACAATGAGCAGTTCTTC.

The rearrangement uses TRBV9 and TRBJ1-5; D is undetermined. Germline V gene lookup returns CDR1 SGDLS and CDR2 YYNGEE. The CDR3 totals 15 residues. V lost 0 bases and J 4 bases, leaving 11 bases between the germline ends. CDR3 sequence: CASSVDGSMNQPQHF. CDR3 coding DNA: TGTGCCAGCAGCGTAGACGGGTCGATGAATCAGCCCCAGCATTTT.

Remarks on this clone: This specimen includes other DNA sequences encoding the same CDR3. CDR3 DNA: TGTGCCAGCAGCCCCCGGGACAGGGAATACGAGCAGTACTTC. Its translation is CASSPRDREYEQYF. The chain carries TRBV7-9 and TRBJ2-7, with 9 bases fitting TRBD1. Germline assignment: CDR1 SEHNR and CDR2 FQNEAQ (reference sequence). The junction had 6 bases not matched to a gene; V was cut back by 5 bases and J by 4 bases. The CDR3 loop spans 14 amino acids.

Only one count was recorded for this clone. This rearrangement joins TRBV27 to TRBJ2-5; TRBD2 matches at 12 bases. The CDR3 is 17 residues long. V gave up 9 bases and J gave up 5 bases; unmatched junction bases: 16. CDR1 MNHEY and CDR2 SMNVEV come from the germline V gene (reference sequence). Here the CDR3 reads CARTLLSLAGGEETQYF. In DNA form, the CDR3 reads TGTGCCAGGACCCTGCTCTCACTAGCGGGGGGCGAGGAGACCCAGTACTTC.

This clone was detected only once. The V and J genes are TRBV20-1 and TRBJ2-7; 9 bases align to TRBD1. The CDR3 is 13 residues long. J lost 5 bases, V lost 3 bases, and 5 bases had no gene match. Germline V lookup: CDR1 DFQATT, CDR2 SNEGSKA (reference sequence). Here the CDR3 DNA reads TGCAGTGCTAGTCCGGGACAGGGTCACGAGCAGTACTTC. Translating gives CSASPGQGHEQYF.

The chain carries TRBV19 and TRBJ1-6; 8 bases line up with TRBD1. The CDR3 totals 17 residues. In germline, CDR1 is LNHDA, CDR2 SQIVND (reference sequence). The V segment lost 4 bases and the J segment 15 bases; nucleotides outside the gene matches: 20. CDR3 DNA: TGTGCCAGTAGTAACCGGCAGGGGGCCTCCCCAGCCCAGGGCCTCCACTTT. Encoded protein: CASSNRQGASPAQGLHF.

The chain has TRBV5-1 and TRBJ1-2, with 9 positions matching TRBD1. V shed 5 bases, J shed 0 bases, and the junction held 11 bases outside the gene matches. This CDR3 has 17 residues. The germline CDR1 and CDR2 sequences are SGHRS and YFSETQ. The CDR3 DNA reads as TGCGCCAGCAGATGGGGACAGGGTATATTCTCTAACTATGGCTACACCTTC. Protein: CASRWGQGIFSNYGYTF.

The rearrangement joins TRBV3-1 (or the pseudogene TRBV3-2) to TRBJ2-1; 8 nucleotides align to TRBD2. CDR3 length equals 15 residues. V lost 2 bases, J lost 7 bases, and 7 bases stayed unmatched. Germline CDR1 LGHDT, CDR2 YNNKEL (reference sequence). CDR3 coding DNA: TGTGCCAGCAGCCAACGTAGCGGGGCGGGTAATGAGCAGTTCTTC. It encodes CASSQRSGAGNEQFF.

V usage is TRBV21-1 and J usage is TRBJ1-1. TRBV21-1 is noted as a pseudogene. The CDR3 has 16 residues. DNA of the CDR3: TGTGCCAGCAGCAAAGGAGGGCGGAGTCTAAACACTGAAGCTTTCTTT. It is translated as CASSKGGRSLNTEAFF.

The CDR3 loop reads CASSLGQAMWADTQYF. CDR3 coding DNA: TGTGCCAGCAGCTTAGGACAGGCCATGTGGGCAGATACGCAGTATTTT. The V and J genes are TRBV7-2 and TRBJ2-3; possible D gene TRBD1, 6 bases. Germline CDR1 and CDR2: SGHTA and FQGNSA. CDR3 size: 16 residues. V shed 1 base and J shed 4 bases, with 15 bases lying between them.

This clone was recorded once. This CDR3 is CASSGFSGVTDTQYF. The DNA of the CDR3 is TGTGCCAGCAGTGGGTTTAGCGGGGTCACAGATACGCAGTATTTT. This chain links TRBV2 with TRBJ2-3, with 8 nucleotides matching TRBD2. The CDR3 length is 15 residues. Unmatched junction bases numbered 5, after V lost 4 bases and J lost 2 bases. Germline V gene lookup returns CDR1 SNHLY and CDR2 FYNNEI.

This sequence joins TRBV3-1 (or the pseudogene TRBV3-2) and TRBJ1-1, with D possibly being TRBD1 (5 bases). The CDR3 consists of 14 residues. Germline-derived CDR1 and CDR2 are LGHDT and YNNKEL (reference sequence). Trimming pared 4 bases from V and 1 base from J, leaving 10 bases between. CDR3 in amino acids: CASSLGAENTEAFF. The CDR3 bases are TGTGCCAGCAGCCTAGGGGCCGAGAACACTGAAGCTTTCTTT.

The chain combines TRBV3-1 (or the pseudogene TRBV3-2) with TRBJ1-5, with D possibly being TRBD1 (6 bases). The CDR3 is 16 residues long. Germline CDR1 LGHDT, CDR2 YNNKEL (reference sequence). Trimming pared 1 base from V and 7 bases from J, leaving 17 bases between. CDR3 in amino acids: CASSQGRGALGQPQHF. Written as DNA, the CDR3 is TGTGCCAGCAGCCAAGGGCGGGGGGCGCTTGGACAGCCCCAGCATTTT.

This rearrangement joins TRBV12-5 to TRBJ1-1; D remains unclear. Trimming cost V 5 bases and J 0 bases, with 13 bases left between them. The germline V gene encodes CDR1 LGHNT and CDR2 FRNRAP. The CDR3 has 15 residues. The CDR3 here is CASGRAATLNTEAFF. DNA of the CDR3: TGTGCTAGTGGTAGAGCGGCGACTCTGAACACTGAAGCTTTCTTT.

The chain uses TRBV12-3 or TRBV12-4 and TRBJ2-1; 11 bases align to TRBD2. This CDR3 contains 13 residues. The junction had 1 base not matched to a gene; V was cut back by 8 bases and J by 4 bases. In DNA, the CDR3 is TGTGCCAGCGGGACTAGCGGATACAATGAGCAGTTCTTC. Its translation: CASGTSGYNEQFF.

The V gene is TRBV9, the J gene TRBJ1-3; a weak D match, TRBD1 (5 bases). The CDR3 loop spans 14 amino acids. With 5 bases removed from V and 0 bases from J, the gap between germline ends came to 9 bases. Germline V gives CDR1 SGDLS, CDR2 YYNGEE. This CDR3 reads CASRGGNSGNTIYF. CDR3 in DNA: TGTGCCAGCAGGGGGGGTAACTCTGGAAACACCATATATTTT.

The CDR3 bases are TGTGCCAGCAGCTTTAAGGGGACTAGCGGGAGTTCCCACAATGAGCAGTTCTTC. Translation: CASSFKGTSGSSHNEQFF. This chain connects TRBV7-2 to TRBJ2-1, with 14 bases fitting TRBD2. J was trimmed by 5 bases and V by 3 bases; bases with no gene match: 9. This CDR3 has 18 amino acids. Germline V gene data show CDR1 as SGHTA and CDR2 as FQGNSA. The entire variable domain, with the rest obtained from reference TRBV7-2 and TRBJ2-1, is as follows: GAGVSQSPSNKVTEKGKDVELRCDPISGHTALYWYRQSLGQGLEFLIYFQGNSAPDKSGLPSDRFSAERTGGSVSTLTIQRTQQEDSAVYLCASSFKGTSGSSHNEQFFGPGTRLTVL.

The chain links TRBV7-9 to TRBJ1-1; the match to TRBD1 covers 7 bases. This CDR3 region has 14 residues. Germline lookup yields CDR1 SEHNR and CDR2 FQNEAQ (reference sequence). J was trimmed by 1 base and V by 4 bases; bases with no gene match: 3. The CDR3, as DNA: TGTGCCAGCAGCTCCAGGGACAGGAACACTGAAGCTTTCTTT. It is translated as CASSSRDRNTEAFF.

The J gene is TRBJ2-7, the V gene TRBV7-9; perhaps TRBD1 as D (5 bases). This CDR3 spans 12 amino acids. Trimming took off 4 bases at V and 3 bases at J, with 7 bases between the two ends. Looked up from germline, CDR1 is SEHNR and CDR2 is FQNEAQ (reference sequence). The DNA of the CDR3 is TGTGCCAGCAGCTCGGACAACTACGAGCAGTACTTC. Translated, it gives CASSSDNYEQYF.

The rearrangement joins TRBV18 to TRBJ2-1; 8 bases agree with TRBD2. V trimming: 0 bases; J trimming: 1 base; junction bases outside the gene matches: 5. The CDR3 runs to 17 residues. The germline CDR1 and CDR2 sequences are KGHSH and LQKENI. CDR3 bases: TGTGCCAGCTCACCACCGATCGGGGGGGTATCCTACAATGAGCAGTTCTTC. Amino acid sequence: CASSPPIGGVSYNEQFF.

The chain recombines TRBV7-9 with TRBJ2-3; 8 bases agree with TRBD2. This CDR3 has 12 amino acids. After removal of 1 base from V and 11 bases from J, the junction contained 2 bases not matched to a gene. Germline V gene lookup returns CDR1 SEHNR and CDR2 FQNEAQ (reference sequence). Written as DNA, the CDR3 is TGTGCCAGCAGCTTAGTAACTAGCGGGCAGTATTTT. It is translated as CASSLVTSGQYF.